The 15 T cell receptor beta chains in this list originate from one sample, sequenced in a study of cytomegalovirus exposure and HLA in healthy donors (dated by TCRdb to about 2017). Library prep was done by the immunoSEQ multiplex PCR assay. The multiplex PCR relied on a mix of 60 forward primers for TCR Vbeta segments and 13 reverse primers for TCR Jbeta segments. Imported from immuneACCESS, the table was reduced by TCRdb to in-frame sequences with V and J called. These copies leave out some clones; in studies compared against another copy, an unresolved V gene accounts for under half, and the cause of the remainder is not known. This sample's clone table shows some 200,000 clones. The ten top clones hold roughly 0.74% of the sample. Sequencing was done on a sample of PBMCs. The receptor source for this set is a boy between 10 and 17 years old in good health and CMV-seronegative.

This chain joins TRBV6-5 and TRBJ1-5, with D unclear. V lost 0 bases to trimming and J lost 7 bases, with 7 bases between them. The CDR3 is made up of 13 amino acids. Germline V gives CDR1 MNHEY, CDR2 SVGAGI. The CDR3, as DNA: TGTGCCAGCAGTTACTCGTTCGGGCAGCCCCAGCATTTT. It codes for CASSYSFGQPQHF.

The rearrangement uses TRBV28 and TRBJ2-7, with TRBD2 identical over 9 bases. The V segment lost 4 bases and the J segment 3 bases; nucleotides outside the gene matches: 7. There are 15 residues in the CDR3. Per the germline V gene, CDR1 is MDHEN and CDR2 is SYDVKM. The CDR3 sequence is CASSSVSGGIYEQYF. The CDR3 DNA follows: TGTGCCAGCAGTTCAGTTAGCGGGGGAATCTACGAGCAGTACTTC.

This sequence joins TRBV9 and TRBJ2-7; D might be TRBD2 (6 bases). Trimming left V 3 bases short and J 2 bases short, with 15 bases between. In germline, CDR1 is SGDLS, CDR2 YYNGEE. This CDR3 has 15 amino acids. This chain's CDR3 is CASSASWGDTYEQYF. The CDR3 nucleotides are TGTGCCAGCAGCGCCAGCTGGGGGGATACCTACGAGCAGTACTTC. The variable domain in full, completed from reference TRBV9 and TRBJ2-7, reads DSGVTQTPKHLITATGQRVTLRCSPRSGDLSVYWYQQSLDQGLQFLIQYYNGEERAKGNILERFSAQQFPDLHSELNLSSLELGDSALYFCASSASWGDTYEQYFGPGTRLTVT.

The chain employs TRBV18 and TRBJ1-6; TRBD1 aligns across 10 bases. Germline CDR1 is KGHSH and CDR2 is LQKENI. The CDR3 is 18 residues long. Unmatched junction bases numbered 11, after V lost 3 bases and J lost 6 bases. The CDR3 DNA sequence: TGTGCCAGCTCACCCCTCAACCATGGACAGGGGGGTAATTCACCCCTCCACTTT. It yields the protein CASSPLNHGQGGNSPLHF. Full variable domain (outside the CDR3, taken from reference TRBV18 and TRBJ1-6): NAGVMQNPRHLVRRRGQEARLRCSPMKGHSHVYWYRQLPEEGLKFMVYLQKENIIDESGMPKERFSAEFPKEGPSILRIQQVVRGDSAAYFCASSPLNHGQGGNSPLHFGNGTRLTVT.

This chain connects TRBV6-5 to TRBJ1-1, with TRBD1 matching 8 bases. J was trimmed by 9 bases and V by 2 bases; bases with no gene match: 2. The CDR3 is made up of 12 amino acids. The V gene's germline CDR1 is MNHEY and CDR2 SVGAGI. For the CDR3, the DNA is TGTGCCAGCAGTTACGGGACAGGACAAGCTTTCTTT. Encoded protein: CASSYGTGQAFF.

The rearrangement joins TRBV6-1 to TRBJ2-2, with TRBD1 identical over 7 bases. Germline CDR1 is MNHNS and CDR2 is SASEGT. This CDR3 contains 15 residues. V was clipped by 6 bases and J by 0 bases; unmatched bases: 4. The CDR3 sequence: CASRGDSPNTGELFF. The CDR3 DNA sequence: TGTGCCAGCAGAGGGGACAGCCCGAACACCGGGGAGCTGTTTTTT.

The gene calls are TRBV30 and TRBJ1-1; D unresolved. This CDR3 has 12 residues. The V gene lost 0 bases and the J gene lost 11 bases, with 13 bases spanning the gap. Germline V gives CDR1 GTSNPN, CDR2 SVGIG (reference sequence). CDR3 protein: CAWSVRARGAFF. CDR3 in DNA: TGTGCCTGGAGTGTACGCGCCCGGGGTGCTTTCTTT.

The V and J genes are TRBV7-2 and TRBJ2-7; 7 bases fit TRBD1. V lost 5 bases to trimming and J lost 2 bases; unmatched junction nucleotides: 9. CDR1 SGHTA and CDR2 FQGNSA come from the germline V gene. This CDR3 spans 15 amino acids. Written as DNA, the CDR3 is TGTGCCAGCAGCCGGACGGGACAGACAGCCTACGAGCAGTACTTC. Its translation: CASSRTGQTAYEQYF.

This CDR3 is CASSLSDRGQETQYF. The CDR3, as DNA: TGTGCCAGCAGCTTATCAGACAGGGGCCAAGAGACCCAGTACTTC. V and J are TRBV11-1 and TRBJ2-5; 8 bases fit TRBD1. Germline V gene lookup returns CDR1 SGHAT and CDR2 FQDESV (reference sequence). The length of the CDR3 is 15 residues. After removal of 2 bases from V and 1 base from J, the junction contained 3 bases not matched to a gene.

The chain couples TRBV7-9 to TRBJ1-2; D remains unclear. The V end lost 1 base, the J end lost 3 bases, and 6 bases lay between the germline ends. The CDR3 is 13 amino acids. CDR1 and CDR2 from the germline V gene are SEHNR and FQNEAQ (reference sequence). Here the CDR3 DNA reads TGTGCCAGCAGCTTAGTAGAGGACTATGGCTACACCTTC. This gives the protein CASSLVEDYGYTF.

The chain carries TRBV30 and TRBJ1-5; D ambiguous. The length of the CDR3 is 13 residues. Germline V lookup: CDR1 GTSNPN, CDR2 SVGIG (reference sequence). V was trimmed by 2 bases and J by 2 bases, leaving 7 bases between them. Here the CDR3 reads CAWSWAGNQPQHF. The CDR3 DNA follows: TGTGCCTGGAGTTGGGCAGGCAATCAGCCCCAGCATTTT.

J is TRBJ1-5 and V is TRBV18; no definite D call. V shed 3 bases and J shed 2 bases, with 5 bases lying between them. Germline loops: CDR1 KGHSH, CDR2 LQKENI. The CDR3 sequence is 13 residues long. CDR3 nucleotides: TGTGCCAGCTCACCTCCCGGCAATCAGCCCCAGCATTTT. Amino acids: CASSPPGNQPQHF.

The CDR3 DNA reads as TGTGCCAGCAGTGAAGGGGTTGGTGTAGGGGGCGGAGGTGGCTACACCTTC. Amino acid sequence: CASSEGVGVGGGGGYTF. The rearrangement uses TRBV6-1 and TRBJ1-2, with 7 positions matching TRBD1. From germline, CDR1 is MNHNS and CDR2 SASEGT. CDR3 length equals 17 residues. With 1 base clipped from V and 7 bases from J, the junction kept 15 bases outside the gene matches.

The chain joins TRBV11-1 to TRBJ2-7, with D tentatively TRBD1 (6 bases). The CDR3 totals 16 residues. The germline gives CDR1 SGHAT, CDR2 FQDESV (reference sequence). Trimming took 1 base from V and 5 from J, leaving 18 bases between them. The CDR3 region is CASSLEDRQEVHEQYF. DNA of the CDR3: TGTGCCAGCAGCTTAGAGGACCGACAGGAGGTTCACGAGCAGTACTTC.

The chain combines TRBV25-1 with TRBJ1-4, with 7 nucleotides matching TRBD1. Per the germline V gene, CDR1 is MGHDK and CDR2 is SYGVNS. V was pared by 1 base and J by 10 bases, with 6 bases of the junction left unmatched. The CDR3 runs to 14 residues. The CDR3 spells CASSESGDRGKLFF. Written as DNA, the CDR3 is TGTGCCAGCAGTGAATCAGGGGACAGAGGAAAACTGTTTTTT.